This TCR beta chain originates from a study of technical replicates of blood from a handful of donors. Sequencing was performed with immunoSEQ multiplex PCR; in TCRdb, only in-frame clones are kept and a portion is missing. The profile shows 91,000 or so clones, about 94% of them singletons. Sequenced sample: T cells isolated from PBMCs. The receptor's source is a human donor in good health.

The CDR3 is CASSQHLPGSGANVLTF. The CDR3 region has the DNA TGTGCCAGCAGCCAACATCTCCCAGGGTCTGGGGCCAACGTCCTGACTTTC. The gene calls are TRBV16 and TRBJ2-6, with D possibly TRBD1 on 5 matching bases. The CDR3 runs to 17 residues. Germline CDR1 is KGHSY and CDR2 is FQNENV. Trimming shortened V by 2 bases and J by 1 base, and 12 bases separated the two germline ends.